The table lists the clone carrying this T cell receptor (beta chain) with many counts. The data are from a study of T cells in Graves' hyperthyroidism and ophthalmopathy. This CDR3 is 12 amino acids long. CDR1 is MNHNS and CDR2 is SASEGT in the germline V gene. Deletions cut 1 base from V and 7 bases from J, with 7 bases between. What was amplified from RNA transcripts were TCR beta CDR3 regions. HTBI primers drove first-round RT-PCR of the TCR CDR3. MiXCR, run by TCRdb on the multiplex PCR reads, gives a single entry per CDR3 protein. The sample carries around 370,000 distinct CDR3 sequences, 18% recorded once.

This receptor was obtained from a man aged 18 to 29 with Graves' ophthalmopathy. This chain links TRBV6-1 with TRBJ1-2; D is unresolved. The sequencing sample was made of blood. The CDR3 reads CASSEGSLGYTF. DNA of the CDR3: TGTGCCAGCAGTGAAGGGTCCCTTGGCTACACCTTC.